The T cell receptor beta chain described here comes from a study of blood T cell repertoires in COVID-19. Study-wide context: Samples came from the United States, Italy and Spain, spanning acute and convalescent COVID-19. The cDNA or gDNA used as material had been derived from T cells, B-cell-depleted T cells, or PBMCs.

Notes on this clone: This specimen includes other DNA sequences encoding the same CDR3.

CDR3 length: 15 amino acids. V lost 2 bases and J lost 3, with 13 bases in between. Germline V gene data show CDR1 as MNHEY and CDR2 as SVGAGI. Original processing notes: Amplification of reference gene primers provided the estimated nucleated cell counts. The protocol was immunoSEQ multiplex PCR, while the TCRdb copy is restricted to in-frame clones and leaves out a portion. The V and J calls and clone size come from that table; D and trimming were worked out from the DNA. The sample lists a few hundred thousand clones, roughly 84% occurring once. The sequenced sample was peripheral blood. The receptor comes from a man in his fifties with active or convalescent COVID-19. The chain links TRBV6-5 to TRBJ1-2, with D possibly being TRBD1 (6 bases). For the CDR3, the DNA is TGTGCCAGCAGTTACACAGGGCAGGGAGACTATGGCTACACCTTC. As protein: CASSYTGQGDYGYTF.